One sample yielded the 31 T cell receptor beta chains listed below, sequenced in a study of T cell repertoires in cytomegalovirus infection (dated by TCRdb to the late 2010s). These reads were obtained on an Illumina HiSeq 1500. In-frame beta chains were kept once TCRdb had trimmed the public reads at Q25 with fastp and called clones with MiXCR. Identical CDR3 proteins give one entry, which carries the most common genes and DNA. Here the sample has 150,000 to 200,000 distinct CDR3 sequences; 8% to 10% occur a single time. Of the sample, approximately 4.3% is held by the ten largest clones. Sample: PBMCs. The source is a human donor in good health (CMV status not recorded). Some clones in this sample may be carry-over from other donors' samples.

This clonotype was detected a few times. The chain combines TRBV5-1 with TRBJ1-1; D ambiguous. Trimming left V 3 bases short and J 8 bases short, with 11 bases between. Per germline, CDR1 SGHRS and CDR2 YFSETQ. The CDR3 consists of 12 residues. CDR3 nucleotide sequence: TGCGCCAGCAGCTCCGGACGGAAAGAAGCTTTCTTT. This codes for CASSSGRKEAFF. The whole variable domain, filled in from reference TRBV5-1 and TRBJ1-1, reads KAGVTQTPRYLIKTRGQQVTLSCSPISGHRSVSWYQQTPGQGLQFLFEYFSETQRNKGNFPGRFSGRQFSNSRSEMNVSTLELGDSALYLCASSSGRKEAFFGQGTRLTVV.

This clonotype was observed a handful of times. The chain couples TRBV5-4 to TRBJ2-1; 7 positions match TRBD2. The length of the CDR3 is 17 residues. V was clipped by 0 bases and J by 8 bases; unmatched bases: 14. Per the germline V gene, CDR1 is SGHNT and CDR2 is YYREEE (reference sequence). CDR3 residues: CASSLAPSGGLSHEQFF. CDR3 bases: TGTGCCAGCAGCTTGGCCCCATCGGGAGGACTCTCCCATGAGCAGTTCTTC. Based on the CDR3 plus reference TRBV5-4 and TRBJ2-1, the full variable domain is ETGVTQSPTHLIKTRGQQVTLRCSSQSGHNTVSWYQQALGQGPQFIFQYYREEENGRGNFPPRFSGLQFPNYSSELNVNALELDDSALYLCASSLAPSGGLSHEQFFGPGTRLTVL.

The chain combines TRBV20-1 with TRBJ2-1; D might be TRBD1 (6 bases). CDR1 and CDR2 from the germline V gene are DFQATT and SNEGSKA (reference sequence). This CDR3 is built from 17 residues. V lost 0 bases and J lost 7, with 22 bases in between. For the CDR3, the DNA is TGCAGTGCTAGAGATCGGTACGGACAGCCTGACCGGAATGAGCAGTTCTTC. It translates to CSARDRYGQPDRNEQFF.

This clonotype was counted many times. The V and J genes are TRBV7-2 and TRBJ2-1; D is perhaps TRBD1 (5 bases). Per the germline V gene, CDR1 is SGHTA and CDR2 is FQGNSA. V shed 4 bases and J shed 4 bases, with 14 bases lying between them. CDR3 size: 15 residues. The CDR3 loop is CASSYRAGKYNEQFF. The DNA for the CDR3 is TGTGCCAGCAGCTACCGGGCAGGGAAATACAATGAGCAGTTCTTC.

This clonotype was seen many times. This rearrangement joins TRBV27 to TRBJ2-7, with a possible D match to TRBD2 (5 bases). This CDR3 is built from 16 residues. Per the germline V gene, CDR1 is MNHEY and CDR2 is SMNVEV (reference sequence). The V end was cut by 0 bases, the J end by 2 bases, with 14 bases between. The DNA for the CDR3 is TGTGCCAGCAGTTTATCGAGCGGATCGGCCGCCTACGAGCAGTACTTC. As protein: CASSLSSGSAAYEQYF.

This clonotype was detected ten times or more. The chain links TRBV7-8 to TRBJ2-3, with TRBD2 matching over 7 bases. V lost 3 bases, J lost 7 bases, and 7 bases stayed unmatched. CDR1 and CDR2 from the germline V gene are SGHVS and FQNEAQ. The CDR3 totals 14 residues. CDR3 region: CASSFRREINTQYF. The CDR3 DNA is TGTGCCAGCAGCTTCCGGCGGGAGATTAATACGCAGTATTTT. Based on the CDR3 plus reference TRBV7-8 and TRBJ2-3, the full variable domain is GAGVSQSPRYKVAKRGQDVALRCDPISGHVSLFWYQQALGQGPEFLTYFQNEAQLDKSGLPSDRFFAERPEGSVSTLKIQRTQQEDSAVYLCASSFRREINTQYFGPGTRLTVL.

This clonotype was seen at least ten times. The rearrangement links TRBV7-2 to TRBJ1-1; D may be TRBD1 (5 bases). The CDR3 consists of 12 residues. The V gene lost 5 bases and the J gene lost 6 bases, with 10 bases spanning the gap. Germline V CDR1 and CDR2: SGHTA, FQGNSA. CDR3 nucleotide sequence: TGTGCCAGCAGCCCATGGGGCCCTGAAGCTTTCTTT. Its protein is CASSPWGPEAFF.

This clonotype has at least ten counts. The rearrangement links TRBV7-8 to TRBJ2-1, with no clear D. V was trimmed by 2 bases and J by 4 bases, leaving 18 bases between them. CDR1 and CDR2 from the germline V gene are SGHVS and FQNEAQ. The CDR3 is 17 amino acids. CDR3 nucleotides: TGTGCCAGCAGCTTAAAGGGCGGCCGCCGATTGTACAATGAGCAGTTCTTC. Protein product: CASSLKGGRRLYNEQFF.

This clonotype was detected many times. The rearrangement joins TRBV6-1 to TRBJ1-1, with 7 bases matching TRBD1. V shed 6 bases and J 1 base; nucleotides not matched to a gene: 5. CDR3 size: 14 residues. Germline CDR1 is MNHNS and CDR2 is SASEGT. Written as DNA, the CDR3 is TGTGCCAGCAGCCCACAGGGGACGAACACTGAAGCTTTCTTT. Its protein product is CASSPQGTNTEAFF.

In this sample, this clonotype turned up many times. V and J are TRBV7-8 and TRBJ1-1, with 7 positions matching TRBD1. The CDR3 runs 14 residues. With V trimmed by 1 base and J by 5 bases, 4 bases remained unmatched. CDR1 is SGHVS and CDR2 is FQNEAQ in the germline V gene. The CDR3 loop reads CASSLGGRGTEAFF. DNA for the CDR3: TGTGCCAGCAGCTTAGGGGGCAGGGGGACTGAAGCTTTCTTT.

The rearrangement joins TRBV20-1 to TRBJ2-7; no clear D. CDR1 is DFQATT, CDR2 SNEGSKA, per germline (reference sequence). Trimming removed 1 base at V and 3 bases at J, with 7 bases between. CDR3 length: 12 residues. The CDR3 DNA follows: TGCAGTGCTAGAGTTGGAAGCTACGAGCAGTACTTC. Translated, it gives CSARVGSYEQYF.

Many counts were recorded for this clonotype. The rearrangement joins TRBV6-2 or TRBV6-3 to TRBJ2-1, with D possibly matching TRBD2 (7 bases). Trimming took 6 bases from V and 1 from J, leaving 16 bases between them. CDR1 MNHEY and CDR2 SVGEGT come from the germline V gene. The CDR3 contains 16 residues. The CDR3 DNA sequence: TGTGCCAGCAGCCGACAAGGGGGGGGTTCCTACAATGAGCAGTTCTTC. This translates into CASSRQGGGSYNEQFF.

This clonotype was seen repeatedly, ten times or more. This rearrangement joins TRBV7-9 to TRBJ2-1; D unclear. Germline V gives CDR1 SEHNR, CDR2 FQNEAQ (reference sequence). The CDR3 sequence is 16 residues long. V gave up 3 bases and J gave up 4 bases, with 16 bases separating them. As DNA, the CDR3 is TGTGCCAGCAGCTTCGGCGGACCCAATGTATACAATGAGCAGTTCTTC. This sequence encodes CASSFGGPNVYNEQFF.

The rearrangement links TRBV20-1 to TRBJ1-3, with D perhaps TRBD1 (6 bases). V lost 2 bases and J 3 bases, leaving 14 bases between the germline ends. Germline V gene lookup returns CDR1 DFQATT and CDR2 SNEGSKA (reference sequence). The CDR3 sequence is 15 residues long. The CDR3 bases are TGCAGTGCTAGAAAGCAGGGGTCTGGTGGAAACACCATATATTTT. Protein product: CSARKQGSGGNTIYF.

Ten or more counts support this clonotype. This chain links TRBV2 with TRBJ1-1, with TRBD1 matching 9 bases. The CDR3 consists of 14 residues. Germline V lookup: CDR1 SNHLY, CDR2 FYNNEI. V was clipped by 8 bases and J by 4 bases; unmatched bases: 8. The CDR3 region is CASGSQGAVTEAFF. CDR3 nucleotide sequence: TGTGCCAGCGGCTCACAGGGGGCGGTCACTGAAGCTTTCTTT.

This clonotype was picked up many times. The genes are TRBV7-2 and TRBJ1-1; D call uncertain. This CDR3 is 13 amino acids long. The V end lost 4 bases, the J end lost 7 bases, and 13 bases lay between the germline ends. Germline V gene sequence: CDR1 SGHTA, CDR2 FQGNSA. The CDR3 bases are TGTGCCAGCAGCTCAATGCCGGGAGTTGAAGCTTTCTTT. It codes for CASSSMPGVEAFF.

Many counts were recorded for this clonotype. CDR3 nucleotides: TGCAGCGTTGAAGAGTGGGGGAAACCCACAGATACGCAGTATTTT. Translated, it gives CSVEEWGKPTDTQYF. The chain combines TRBV29-1 with TRBJ2-3, with D perhaps TRBD1 or TRBD2 (5 bases each). Germline V gene sequence: CDR1 SQVTM, CDR2 ANQGSEA. Trimming removed 0 bases from V and 2 bases from J, with 12 bases in between. This CDR3 is built from 15 residues.

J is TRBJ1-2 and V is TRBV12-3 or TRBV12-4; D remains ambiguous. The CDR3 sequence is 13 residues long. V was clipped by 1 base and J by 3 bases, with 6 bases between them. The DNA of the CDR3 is TGTGCCAGCAGTTTAGGGCAGCACTATGGCTACACCTTC. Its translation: CASSLGQHYGYTF.

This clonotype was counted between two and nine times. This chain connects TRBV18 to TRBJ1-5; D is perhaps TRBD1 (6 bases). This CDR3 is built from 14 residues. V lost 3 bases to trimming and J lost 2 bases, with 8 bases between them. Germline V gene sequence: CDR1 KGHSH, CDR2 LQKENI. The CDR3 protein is CASSPDSGNQPQHF. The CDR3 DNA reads TGTGCCAGCTCACCGGACAGCGGCAATCAGCCCCAGCATTTT. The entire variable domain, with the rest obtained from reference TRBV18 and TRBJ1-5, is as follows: NAGVMQNPRHLVRRRGQEARLRCSPMKGHSHVYWYRQLPEEGLKFMVYLQKENIIDESGMPKERFSAEFPKEGPSILRIQQVVRGDSAAYFCASSPDSGNQPQHFGDGTRLSIL.

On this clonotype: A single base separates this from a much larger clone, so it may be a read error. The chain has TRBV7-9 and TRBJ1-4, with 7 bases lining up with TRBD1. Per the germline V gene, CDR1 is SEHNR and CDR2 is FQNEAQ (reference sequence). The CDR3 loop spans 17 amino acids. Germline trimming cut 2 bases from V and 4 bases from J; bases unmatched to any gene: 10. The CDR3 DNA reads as TGTGCCAGCAGCTTATGGGGAGGGGGCGGCTTTAATGAAAAACTGTTTTTT. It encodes CASSLWGGGGFNEKLFF.

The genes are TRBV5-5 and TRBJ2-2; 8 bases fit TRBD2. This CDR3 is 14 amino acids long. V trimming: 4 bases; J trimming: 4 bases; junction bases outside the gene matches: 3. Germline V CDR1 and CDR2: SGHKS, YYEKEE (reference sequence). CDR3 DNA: TGTGCCAGCAGCCCGGGGGGGGCCACCGGGGAGCTGTTTTTT. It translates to CASSPGGATGELFF.

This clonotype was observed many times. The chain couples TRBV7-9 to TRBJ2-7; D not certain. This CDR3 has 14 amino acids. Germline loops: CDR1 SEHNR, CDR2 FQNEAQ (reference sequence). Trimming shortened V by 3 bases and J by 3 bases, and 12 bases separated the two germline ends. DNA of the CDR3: TGTGCCAGCAGCTTTGGGTTTCGTGACTACGAGCAGTACTTC. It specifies CASSFGFRDYEQYF.

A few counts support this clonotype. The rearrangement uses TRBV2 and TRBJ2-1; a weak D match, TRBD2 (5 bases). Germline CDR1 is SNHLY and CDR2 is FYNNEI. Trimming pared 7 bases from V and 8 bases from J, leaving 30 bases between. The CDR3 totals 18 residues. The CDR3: CASTYSRASSGWGDEQFF. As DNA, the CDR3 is TGTGCCAGCACTTATTCACGGGCTTCCTCGGGCTGGGGAGATGAGCAGTTCTTC. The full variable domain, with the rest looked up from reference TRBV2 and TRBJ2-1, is EPEVTQTPSHQVTQMGQEVILRCVPISNHLYFYWYRQILGQKVEFLVSFYNNEISEKSEIFDDQFSVERPDGSNFTLKIRSTKLEDSAMYFCASTYSRASSGWGDEQFFGPGTRLTVL.

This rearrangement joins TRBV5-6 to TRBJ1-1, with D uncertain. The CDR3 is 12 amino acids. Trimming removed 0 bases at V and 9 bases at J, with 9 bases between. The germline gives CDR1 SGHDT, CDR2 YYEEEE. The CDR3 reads CASSLEDAQAFF. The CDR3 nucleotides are TGTGCCAGCAGCTTGGAAGACGCCCAAGCTTTCTTT.

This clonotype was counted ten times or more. In nucleotides, the CDR3 is TGTGCCAGCAGTTCTGGGACAGCCCTTAGCAATCAGCCCCAGCATTTT. Protein product: CASSSGTALSNQPQHF. The chain carries TRBV28 and TRBJ1-5; the match to TRBD1 covers 7 bases. Germline V gives CDR1 MDHEN, CDR2 SYDVKM. V dropped 4 bases and J dropped 0; count of bases not matched to a gene: 6. There are 16 residues in the CDR3.

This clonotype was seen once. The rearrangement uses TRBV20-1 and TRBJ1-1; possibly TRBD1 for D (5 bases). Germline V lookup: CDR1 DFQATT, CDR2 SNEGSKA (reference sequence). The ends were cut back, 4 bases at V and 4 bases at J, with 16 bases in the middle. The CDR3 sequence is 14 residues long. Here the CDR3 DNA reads TGCAGTGCTACCCTGTGGCAGGGTGCCACTGAAGCTTTCTTT. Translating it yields CSATLWQGATEAFF.

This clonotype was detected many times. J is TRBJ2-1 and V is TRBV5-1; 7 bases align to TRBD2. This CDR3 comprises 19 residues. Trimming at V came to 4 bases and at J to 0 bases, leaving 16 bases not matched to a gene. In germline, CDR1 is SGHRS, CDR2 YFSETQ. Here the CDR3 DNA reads TGCGCCAGCAGCCCAGACGGGAGAAGCGGGGCAAGCTCCTACAATGAGCAGTTCTTC. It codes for CASSPDGRSGASSYNEQFF.

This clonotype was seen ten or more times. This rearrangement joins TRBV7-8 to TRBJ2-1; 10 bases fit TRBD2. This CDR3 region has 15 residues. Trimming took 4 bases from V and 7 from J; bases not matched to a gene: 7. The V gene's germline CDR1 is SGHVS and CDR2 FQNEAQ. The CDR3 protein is CASSWGTSVLNEQFF. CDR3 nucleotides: TGTGCCAGCAGCTGGGGGACTAGCGTTTTAAATGAGCAGTTCTTC.

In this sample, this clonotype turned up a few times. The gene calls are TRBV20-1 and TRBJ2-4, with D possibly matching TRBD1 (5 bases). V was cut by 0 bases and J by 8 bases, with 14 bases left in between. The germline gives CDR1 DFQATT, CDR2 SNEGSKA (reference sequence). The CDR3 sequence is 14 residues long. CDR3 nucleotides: TGCAGTGCTAGAGATGGTCAGGGTCTTGACATTCAGTACTTC. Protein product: CSARDGQGLDIQYF.

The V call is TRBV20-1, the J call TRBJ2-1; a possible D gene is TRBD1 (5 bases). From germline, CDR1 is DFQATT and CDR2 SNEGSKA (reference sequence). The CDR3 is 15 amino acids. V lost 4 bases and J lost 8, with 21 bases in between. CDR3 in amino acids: CSANTASGLGDEQFF. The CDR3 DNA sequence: TGCAGTGCTAACACCGCTTCCGGATTAGGGGATGAGCAGTTCTTC.

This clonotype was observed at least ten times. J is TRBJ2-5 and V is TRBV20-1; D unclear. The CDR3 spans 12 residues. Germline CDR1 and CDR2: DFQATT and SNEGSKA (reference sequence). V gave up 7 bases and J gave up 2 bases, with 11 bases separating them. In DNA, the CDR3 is TGCAGTGTAAGAGGTTCACAAGAGACCCAGTACTTC. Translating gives CSVRGSQETQYF.